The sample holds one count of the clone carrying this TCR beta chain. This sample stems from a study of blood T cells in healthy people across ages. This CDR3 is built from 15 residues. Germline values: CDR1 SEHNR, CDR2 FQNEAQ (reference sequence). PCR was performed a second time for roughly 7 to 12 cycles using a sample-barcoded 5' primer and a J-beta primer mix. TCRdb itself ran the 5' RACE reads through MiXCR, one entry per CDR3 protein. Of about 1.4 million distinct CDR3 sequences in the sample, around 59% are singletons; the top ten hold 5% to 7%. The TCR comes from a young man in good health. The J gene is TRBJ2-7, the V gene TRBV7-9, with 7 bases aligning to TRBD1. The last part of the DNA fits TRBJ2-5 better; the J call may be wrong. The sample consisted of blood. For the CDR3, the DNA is TGTGCCAGCAGCTTAACAGGGGTGGCGTCAGAGACCCAGTACTTC. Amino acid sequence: CASSLTGVASETQYF.